One sample yielded the 14 T cell receptor beta chains listed below, sequenced in a study of CD8 T cell repertoires and HIV-1 epitope variants. TCRdb keeps only in-frame clones here, not all; method: immunoSEQ multiplex PCR. The repertoire holds 5,400 or so clones, with around two thirds as singletons. No antigen has been assigned to these receptors. Specimen: cultured CD8+ T cells derived from PBMCs. The receptors come from a male donor with HIV.

V usage is TRBV29-1 and J usage is TRBJ2-3; D may match TRBD1 or TRBD2 (6 bases each). The germline V gene has CDR1 SQVTM and CDR2 ANQGSEA. The ends were cut back, 3 bases at V and 2 bases at J, with 18 bases in the middle. This CDR3 comprises 16 residues. The CDR3 region has the DNA TGCAGCGTTGACGGATCGGAGGGGGAGCCCACAGATACGCAGTATTTT. Translated, it gives CSVDGSEGEPTDTQYF.

The chain recombines TRBV13 with TRBJ2-3, with 8 bases lining up with TRBD2. Germline V lookup: CDR1 PRHDT, CDR2 FYEKMQ (reference sequence). The ends lost 0 bases at V and 4 bases at J; junction bases unmatched: 0. This CDR3 is 14 amino acids long. The CDR3 sequence is CASSLGLAADTQYF. CDR3 nucleotide sequence: TGTGCCAGCAGCTTAGGACTAGCGGCAGATACGCAGTATTTT.

The rearrangement joins TRBV5-6 to TRBJ1-1; no reliable D call. V dropped 0 bases and J dropped 4 bases, with 7 bases sitting between them. The germline V gene has CDR1 SGHDT and CDR2 YYEEEE. CDR3 size: 13 residues. The CDR3 reads CASSLAPVTEAFF. The CDR3 nucleotides are TGTGCCAGCAGCTTGGCTCCGGTCACTGAAGCTTTCTTT.

The V gene is TRBV7-9, the J gene TRBJ2-6, with 7 bases fitting TRBD1. Germline CDR1 SEHNR, CDR2 FQNEAQ (reference sequence). V gave up 4 bases and J gave up 14 bases; unmatched junction bases: 5. The CDR3 runs to 12 residues. The CDR3 protein is CASSYTGVLLTF. CDR3 nucleotide sequence: TGTGCCAGCAGCTACACAGGGGTCCTCCTGACTTTC.

The chain employs TRBV28 and TRBJ2-7, with D perhaps TRBD1 (5 bases). CDR3 length equals 14 residues. Trimming pared 4 bases from V and 4 bases from J, leaving 14 bases between. Germline loops: CDR1 MDHEN, CDR2 SYDVKM. For the CDR3, the DNA is TGTGCCAGCAGTTCAGGGCTGTCGGATTACGAGCAGTACTTC. The encoded protein is CASSSGLSDYEQYF.

The chain is built from TRBV28 and TRBJ1-2; D not resolved. The germline gives CDR1 MDHEN, CDR2 SYDVKM. The V gene lost 3 bases and the J gene lost 4 bases, with 12 bases spanning the gap. CDR3 length: 14 amino acids. The CDR3 coding sequence is TGTGCCAGCAGTTTCTATACAGCCTTCTATGGCTACACCTTC. It translates to CASSFYTAFYGYTF.

V gene TRBV9 combines with J gene TRBJ2-7; 8 positions agree with TRBD1. Trimming took 3 bases from V and 6 from J; bases not matched to a gene: 17. Looked up from germline, CDR1 is SGDLS and CDR2 is YYNGEE. The CDR3 contains 17 residues. In nucleotides, the CDR3 is TGTGCCAGCAGCGGCCCCCCTAGGACAGGGAAATGGGTCGAGCAGTACTTC. It yields the protein CASSGPPRTGKWVEQYF. Full variable domain (remainder filled in from reference TRBV9 and TRBJ2-7): DSGVTQTPKHLITATGQRVTLRCSPRSGDLSVYWYQQSLDQGLQFLIQYYNGEERAKGNILERFSAQQFPDLHSELNLSSLELGDSALYFCASSGPPRTGKWVEQYFGPGTRLTVT.

The chain uses TRBV2 and TRBJ2-3; tentatively, D is TRBD2 (6 bases). V was trimmed by 1 base and J by 5 bases, leaving 19 bases between them. Germline CDR1 and CDR2: SNHLY and FYNNEI. The CDR3 covers 17 residues. CDR3 region: CASSEDGLATPGDTQYF. The CDR3 DNA is TGTGCCAGCAGTGAAGATGGGCTAGCGACTCCTGGAGATACGCAGTATTTT. The full variable domain, its missing parts supplied by reference TRBV2 and TRBJ2-3, is EPEVTQTPSHQVTQMGQEVILRCVPISNHLYFYWYRQILGQKVEFLVSFYNNEISEKSEIFDDQFSVERPDGSNFTLKIRSTKLEDSAMYFCASSEDGLATPGDTQYFGPGTRLTVL.

The chain links TRBV2 to TRBJ1-4; possibly TRBD1 for D (6 bases). This CDR3 is built from 13 residues. The germline V and J ends were trimmed by 11 bases and 5 bases, with 15 bases remaining between them. Germline CDR1 reads SNHLY; CDR2 reads FYNNEI. CDR3 in amino acids: CAWGGQTNEKLFF. The CDR3 nucleotides are TGTGCCTGGGGGGGGCAGACCAATGAAAAACTGTTTTTT.

The V call is TRBV7-9, the J call TRBJ2-7, with TRBD1 matching over 9 bases. The CDR3 is made up of 16 amino acids. CDR1 is SEHNR and CDR2 is FQNEAQ in the germline V gene (reference sequence). Germline trimming cut 5 bases from V and 3 bases from J; bases unmatched to any gene: 11. The CDR3 protein is CASSPWTGDFLYEQYF. The CDR3 DNA sequence: TGTGCCAGCAGCCCGTGGACAGGGGACTTTCTCTACGAGCAGTACTTC.

The chain combines TRBV15 with TRBJ2-5; D may be TRBD2 (5 bases). This CDR3 is built from 15 residues. Germline V gene sequence: CDR1 LNHNV, CDR2 YYDKDF (reference sequence). The V gene lost 5 bases and the J gene lost 0 bases, with 13 bases spanning the gap. DNA of the CDR3: TGTGCCACCAGCCTGACGACGGACTACCAAGAGACCCAGTACTTC. Amino acid sequence: CATSLTTDYQETQYF.

V gene TRBV10-1 combines with J gene TRBJ1-2; D is ambiguous. Germline-derived CDR1 and CDR2 are WNHNN and SYGVQD (reference sequence). The V and J ends lost 2 bases and 2 bases respectively, with 12 bases between them. This CDR3 comprises 15 residues. The CDR3 DNA is TGCGCCAGCAGTGAGCCCCGGGCCAGGAACTATGGCTACACCTTC. Translated, it gives CASSEPRARNYGYTF.

The gene calls are TRBV4-2 and TRBJ2-2; no definite D call. V was cut by 1 base and J by 8 bases, with 8 bases left in between. This CDR3 is 13 amino acids long. The germline V gene encodes CDR1 LGHNA and CDR2 YNFKEQ. This CDR3 reads CASSQVLTGELFF. DNA for the CDR3: TGTGCCAGCAGCCAAGTTCTCACGGGGGAGCTGTTTTTT.

This chain links TRBV2 with TRBJ2-1; TRBD2 matches at 8 bases. The CDR3 runs 13 residues. Germline V gene sequence: CDR1 SNHLY, CDR2 FYNNEI. Unmatched junction bases numbered 2, after V lost 5 bases and J lost 5 bases. Here the CDR3 reads CASSPGLDNEQFF. In DNA form, the CDR3 reads TGTGCCAGCAGTCCGGGACTAGACAATGAGCAGTTCTTC.